Below are 6 T cell receptor beta chains sequenced from a single sample in a study of shared clonotypes between healthy human individuals. Generated by immunoSEQ multiplex PCR, the TCRdb table keeps only in-frame clones and is missing some. The sample shows 400,000 to 600,000 clones, around 79% of them seen only once. Sequenced input: PBMCs. These receptors all stem from a woman between 40 and 50 years old in good health. Some clones in this sample may be carry-over from other donors' samples.

The J gene is TRBJ2-5, the V gene TRBV5-4; TRBD2 agrees at 7 bases. J lost 1 base, V lost 6 bases, and 6 bases had no gene match. Germline V lookup: CDR1 SGHNT, CDR2 YYREEE (reference sequence). CDR3 length equals 14 residues. In DNA, the CDR3 is TGTGCCAGCATGAAGCCGGGGGGCCAAGAGACCCAGTACTTC. Residues: CASMKPGGQETQYF.

The V gene is TRBV7-8, the J gene TRBJ2-7; TRBD2 aligns across 7 bases. The CDR3 length is 14 residues. Germline V gives CDR1 SGHVS, CDR2 FQNEAQ. V was pared by 0 bases and J by 10 bases, with 9 bases of the junction left unmatched. The CDR3 is CASSLARERPTQYF. The CDR3, as DNA: TGTGCCAGCAGCTTAGCGCGGGAGCGTCCCACCCAGTACTTC.

The chain is built from TRBV4-3 and TRBJ2-1; possibly TRBD1 for D (6 bases). The germline CDR1 and CDR2 sequences are LGHNA and YSLEER. The CDR3 spans 13 residues. V gave up 0 bases and J gave up 13 bases, with 13 bases separating them. CDR3 DNA sequence: TGCGCCAGCAGCCAAGATAGAGACAGGCCTCAGTTCTTC. It specifies CASSQDRDRPQFF.

This rearrangement joins TRBV2 to TRBJ1-3; TRBD1 might be the D (5 bases). With 7 bases removed from V and 4 bases from J, the gap between germline ends came to 14 bases. The CDR3 loop spans 14 amino acids. CDR1 and CDR2 from the germline V gene are SNHLY and FYNNEI. CDR3 in amino acids: CASNQGYIGNTIYF. The DNA for the CDR3 is TGTGCCAGCAACCAGGGTTACATCGGAAACACCATATATTTT.

This clone was picked up one time. The chain is built from TRBV7-2 and TRBJ1-2, with a possible D match to TRBD1 (6 bases). The V end was cut by 0 bases, the J end by 2 bases, with 10 bases between. Germline-derived CDR1 and CDR2 are SGHTA and FQGNSA. This CDR3 is built from 15 residues. CDR3 in amino acids: CASSLASGVNYGYTF. CDR3 sequence (DNA): TGTGCCAGCAGCTTAGCTTCAGGGGTGAACTATGGCTACACCTTC.

This clone has only a few counts. J is TRBJ2-2 and V is TRBV28; 9 positions match TRBD2. Germline V gene sequence: CDR1 MDHEN, CDR2 SYDVKM. V lost 4 bases and J lost 0; bases outside the gene matches: 3. The CDR3 covers 16 residues. The CDR3 is CASSSTSGANTGELFF. The CDR3 DNA reads TGTGCCAGCAGTTCGACTAGCGGTGCGAACACCGGGGAGCTGTTTTTT.